This T cell receptor (beta chain) originates from a study of graft-versus-host responses after intestinal transplantation. General study points: The authors found GvH clones in recipient marrow, some appearing first in ileum or blood.

Germline V gives CDR1 SSHAT, CDR2 FNYEAQ (reference sequence). This CDR3 is built from 15 residues. The trim removed 3 bases at V and 0 bases at J, leaving 2 bases unmatched. Repertoires were generated with immunoSEQ multiplex PCR, while TCRdb's copy carries only in-frame clones and drops some. The data hold roughly 100,000 clones, with about 90% observed a single time. As for this clone: Antigen unknown.

The source of this sequence is a human donor who received an intestinal transplant. The input for sequencing was unstimulated CD4+ T cells sorted from spleen or lymph node cells, taken before intestinal transplant. The chain joins TRBV7-7 to TRBJ2-5, with 9 bases that match TRBD2. CDR3 loop: CASSFTSGYQETQYF. Written as DNA, the CDR3 is TGTGCCAGCAGCTTCACTAGCGGGTACCAAGAGACCCAGTACTTC.